The 15 T cell receptor beta chains given below trace back to one sample, sequenced in a study of blood T cell repertoires in COVID-19. The data were produced by immunoSEQ multiplex PCR, yet TCRdb's version contains in-frame clones alone and is incomplete. The data contain around 310,000 clones, around 90% of them singletons. The sample consisted of peripheral blood. All receptors come from a woman in her thirties or forties with COVID-19, enrolled during active disease.

V is TRBV28 and J is TRBJ1-4; 8 bases are shared with TRBD1. Germline V gives CDR1 MDHEN, CDR2 SYDVKM. The J segment lost 0 bases and the V segment lost 1 base, leaving 13 bases of the junction unmatched. CDR3 length: 20 residues. Here the CDR3 reads CASSLSIRGPFSATNEKLFF. CDR3 bases: TGTGCCAGCAGTTTATCGATCAGGGGGCCCTTCTCCGCAACTAATGAAAAACTGTTTTTT.

The J gene is TRBJ2-5, the V gene TRBV15, with D possibly being TRBD1 (5 bases). Germline lookup yields CDR1 LNHNV and CDR2 YYDKDF (reference sequence). This CDR3 spans 16 amino acids. Trimming took off 2 bases at V and 2 bases at J, with 15 bases between the two ends. CDR3 sequence reads: CATSRPSWGPQETQYF. In DNA form, the CDR3 reads TGTGCCACCAGCAGACCATCGTGGGGCCCACAAGAGACCCAGTACTTC.

The chain carries TRBV5-1 and TRBJ1-2; D possibly corresponds to TRBD1 (6 bases). V was cut by 6 bases and J by 7 bases, with 16 bases left in between. The CDR3 extends over 13 amino acids. CDR1 is SGHRS, CDR2 YFSETQ, per germline. The DNA of the CDR3 is TGCGCCAGCACGAAAGGGGGGGCTGGTGGCTACACCTTC. Amino acid sequence: CASTKGGAGGYTF.

Only a few counts were recorded for this clone. J is TRBJ1-6 and V is TRBV4-1, with D tentatively TRBD1 (5 bases). In germline, CDR1 is MGHRA, CDR2 YSYEKL. V was clipped by 1 base and J by 11 bases, with 9 bases between them. The CDR3 contains 13 residues. CDR3 loop: CASSQGKQAPLHF. The DNA of the CDR3 is TGCGCCAGCAGCCAAGGGAAACAGGCACCCCTCCACTTT.

The chain has TRBV2 and TRBJ2-3; 10 bases map to TRBD2. V trimming: 2 bases; J trimming: 4 bases; junction bases outside the gene matches: 0. The length of the CDR3 is 14 residues. CDR1 is SNHLY, CDR2 FYNNEI, per germline. CDR3: CASSELAGADTQYF. The CDR3 bases are TGTGCCAGCAGTGAACTAGCGGGGGCAGATACGCAGTATTTT.

The genes are TRBV27 and TRBJ2-7; 12 bases map to TRBD2. CDR1 is MNHEY, CDR2 SMNVEV, per germline (reference sequence). The CDR3 runs 16 residues. J gave up 3 bases and V 5 bases, and 8 bases lay outside the gene matches. This chain's CDR3 is CASSISSSGRVYEQYF. The CDR3 region has the DNA TGTGCCAGCAGTATCAGTTCTAGCGGGAGGGTCTACGAGCAGTACTTC.

This clone appeared once. This chain links TRBV7-2 with TRBJ2-7; tentatively, D is TRBD2 (5 bases). Germline CDR1 is SGHTA and CDR2 is FQGNSA. The CDR3 totals 14 residues. Deletions cut 5 bases from V and 2 bases from J, with 13 bases between. DNA of the CDR3: TGTGCCAGCAGCCTGTTGCTAGCACCCTACGAGCAGTACTTC. Translating it yields CASSLLLAPYEQYF.

The chain employs TRBV7-3 and TRBJ2-3; TRBD2 matches 9 bases. Germline V gene lookup returns CDR1 SGHTA and CDR2 FQGTGA. Trimming cost V 2 bases and J 5 bases; bases outside gene matches: 5. This CDR3 spans 15 amino acids. CDR3 DNA sequence: TGTGCCAGCAGCTTAGCGGGGGGGCAAGTAGATACGCAGTATTTT. This encodes CASSLAGGQVDTQYF.

The V gene is TRBV29-1, the J gene TRBJ2-7; D perhaps matches TRBD1 (5 bases). The V end was cut by 3 bases, the J end by 2 bases, with 14 bases between. Per germline, CDR1 SQVTM and CDR2 ANQGSEA. The CDR3 extends over 14 amino acids. This chain's CDR3 is CSVEVRADPYEQYF. The CDR3 DNA follows: TGCAGCGTTGAGGTCAGGGCAGATCCCTACGAGCAGTACTTC.

The gene calls are TRBV27 and TRBJ1-5; 7 nucleotides align to TRBD1. The CDR3 extends over 16 amino acids. Germline assignment: CDR1 MNHEY and CDR2 SMNVEV (reference sequence). V was pared by 4 bases and J by 6 bases, with 12 bases of the junction left unmatched. The chain's CDR3 is CASSYPRGLAGQPQHF. CDR3 coding DNA: TGTGCCAGCAGTTATCCCAGGGGGTTGGCCGGTCAGCCCCAGCATTTT.

The chain recombines TRBV4-1 with TRBJ1-5; 11 nucleotides match TRBD1. The CDR3 is 15 residues long. V lost 4 bases and J lost 6; bases outside the gene matches: 5. Germline V gene sequence: CDR1 MGHRA, CDR2 YSYEKL. CDR3 amino acids: CASSPDRGLGQPQHF. The CDR3 region has the DNA TGCGCCAGCAGCCCGGACAGGGGGCTCGGTCAGCCCCAGCATTTT.

The gene calls are TRBV5-1 and TRBJ1-1, with 9 bases fitting TRBD1. Germline V lookup: CDR1 SGHRS, CDR2 YFSETQ. CDR3 length: 17 residues. V gave up 2 bases and J gave up 1 base; unmatched junction bases: 9. CDR3 sequence reads: CASSFTGGSSRNTEAFF. The CDR3 DNA reads TGCGCCAGCAGCTTCACAGGGGGCTCGTCCCGGAACACTGAAGCTTTCTTT. Based on the CDR3 plus reference TRBV5-1 and TRBJ1-1, the full variable domain is KAGVTQTPRYLIKTRGQQVTLSCSPISGHRSVSWYQQTPGQGLQFLFEYFSETQRNKGNFPGRFSGRQFSNSRSEMNVSTLELGDSALYLCASSFTGGSSRNTEAFFGQGTRLTVV.

The V gene is TRBV6-5, the J gene TRBJ2-7; weak D call: TRBD1 (5 bases). The CDR3 sequence is 13 residues long. CDR1 is MNHEY and CDR2 is SVGAGI in the germline V gene. V dropped 6 bases and J dropped 6 bases, with 15 bases sitting between them. CDR3 sequence reads: CASRYRSTGEQYF. CDR3 coding DNA: TGTGCCAGCAGGTACAGGTCGACTGGCGAGCAGTACTTC.

This chain joins TRBV6-1 and TRBJ1-4; D might be TRBD1 (5 bases). Looked up from germline, CDR1 is MNHNS and CDR2 is SASEGT. This CDR3 region has 14 residues. Trimming shortened V by 3 bases and J by 6 bases, and 11 bases separated the two germline ends. CDR3 protein: CASSEKGEDEKLFF. The CDR3 bases are TGTGCCAGCAGTGAGAAAGGGGAGGATGAAAAACTGTTTTTT.

The chain uses TRBV27 and TRBJ2-1; 9 bases are shared with TRBD2. The CDR3 is 13 amino acids. Germline loops: CDR1 MNHEY, CDR2 SMNVEV (reference sequence). V lost 11 bases to trimming and J lost 8 bases; unmatched junction nucleotides: 10. CDR3 sequence (DNA): TGTGCCGCGGGGGGGGGCAGGCTCGATGAGCAGTTCTTC. Translated, it gives CAAGGGRLDEQFF.